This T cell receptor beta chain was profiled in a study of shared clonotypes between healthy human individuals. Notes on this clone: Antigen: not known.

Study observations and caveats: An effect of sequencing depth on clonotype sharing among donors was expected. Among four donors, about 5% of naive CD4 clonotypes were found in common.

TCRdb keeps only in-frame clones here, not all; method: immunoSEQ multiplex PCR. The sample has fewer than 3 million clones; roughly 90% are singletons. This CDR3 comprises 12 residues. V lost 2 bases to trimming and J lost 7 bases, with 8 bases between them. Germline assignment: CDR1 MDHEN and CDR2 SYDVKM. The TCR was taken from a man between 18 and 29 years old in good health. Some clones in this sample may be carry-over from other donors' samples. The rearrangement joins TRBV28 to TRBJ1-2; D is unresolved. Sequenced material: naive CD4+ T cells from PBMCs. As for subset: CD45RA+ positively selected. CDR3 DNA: TGTGCCAGCAGTTTAGGTCAGCCTGGCTACACCTTC. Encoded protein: CASSLGQPGYTF.